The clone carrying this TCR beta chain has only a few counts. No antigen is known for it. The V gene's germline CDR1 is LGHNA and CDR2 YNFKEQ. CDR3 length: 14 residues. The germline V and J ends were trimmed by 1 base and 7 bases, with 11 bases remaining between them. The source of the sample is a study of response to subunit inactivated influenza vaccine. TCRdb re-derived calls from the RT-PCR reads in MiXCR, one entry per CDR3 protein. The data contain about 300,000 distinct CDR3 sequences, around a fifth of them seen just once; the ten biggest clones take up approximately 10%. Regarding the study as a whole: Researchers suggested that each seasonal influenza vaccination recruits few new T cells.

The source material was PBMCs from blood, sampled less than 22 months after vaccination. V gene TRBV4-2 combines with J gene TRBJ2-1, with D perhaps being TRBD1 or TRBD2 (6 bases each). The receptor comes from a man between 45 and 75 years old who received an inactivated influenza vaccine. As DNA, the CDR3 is TGTGCCAGCAGCCAAGGAGGGGGGCTAAATGAGCAGTTCTTC. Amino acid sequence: CASSQGGGLNEQFF.